The 13 T cell receptor beta chains presented below share a single source sample, sequenced in a study of T cell responses to AZD1222 COVID-19 vaccine. TCRdb's copy holds only in-frame clones and misses some; the assay was immunoSEQ multiplex PCR. The table includes roughly 97,000 clones, 85% to 90% detected once. This specimen consisted of peripheral blood, obtained on day 0 of AZD1222 vaccination. The receptors derive from an adult in good health.

This chain connects TRBV4-2 to TRBJ1-2; 8 bases line up with TRBD1. This CDR3 is built from 17 residues. CDR1 LGHNA and CDR2 YNFKEQ come from the germline V gene. J gave up 0 bases and V 2 bases, and 8 bases lay outside the gene matches. The CDR3 nucleotides are TGTGCCAGCAGCCAATTTCCCAGGACAGGGACTAACTATGGCTACACCTTC. It codes for CASSQFPRTGTNYGYTF.

The chain joins TRBV7-2 to TRBJ1-3, with unresolved D. The V gene's germline CDR1 is SGHTA and CDR2 FQGNSA. The CDR3 sequence is 15 residues long. V dropped 3 bases and J dropped 4 bases, with 13 bases sitting between them. The CDR3 spells CASSLIPGTGNTIYF. The CDR3, as DNA: TGTGCCAGCAGCTTGATTCCGGGAACGGGAAACACCATATATTTT.

This rearrangement joins TRBV27 to TRBJ1-5; TRBD1 aligns across 7 bases. This CDR3 comprises 16 residues. Germline CDR1 reads MNHEY; CDR2 reads SMNVEV (reference sequence). Trimming took 5 bases from V and 2 from J; bases not matched to a gene: 9. CDR3 sequence: CASSRGQGVGNQPQHF. CDR3 coding DNA: TGTGCCAGCAGTAGGGGCCAGGGGGTAGGCAATCAGCCCCAGCATTTT.

This chain connects TRBV6-2 or TRBV6-3 to TRBJ2-7; TRBD1 is a possible D gene (6 bases). This CDR3 region has 11 residues. CDR1 and CDR2 from the germline V gene are MNHEY and SVGEGT. V lost 6 bases to trimming and J lost 11 bases, with 14 bases between them. Here the CDR3 DNA reads TGTGCCAGCAGCCTGGGGGCAGGGGAGTACTTC. Translating gives CASSLGAGEYF.

The genes are TRBV5-5 and TRBJ1-1; a weak D match, TRBD1 (5 bases). The CDR3 runs 15 residues. Germline V gives CDR1 SGHKS, CDR2 YYEKEE (reference sequence). V lost 3 bases and J 0 bases, leaving 12 bases between the germline ends. This CDR3 is CASSSHRLMNTEAFF. The DNA of the CDR3 is TGTGCCAGCAGCTCGCACAGGCTAATGAACACTGAAGCTTTCTTT.

The chain links TRBV9 to TRBJ2-5; weak D call: TRBD2 (5 bases). The germline CDR1 and CDR2 sequences are SGDLS and YYNGEE. V was pared by 1 base and J by 1 base, with 11 bases between. This CDR3 has 15 residues. The CDR3 coding sequence is TGTGCCAGCAGCGTATCACTCCGGGGCCAAGAGACCCAGTACTTC. Its protein product is CASSVSLRGQETQYF.

The V call is TRBV5-1, the J call TRBJ2-5; 8 bases align to TRBD2. V gave up 1 base and J gave up 1 base; unmatched junction bases: 3. The CDR3 runs 15 residues. Germline-derived CDR1 and CDR2 are SGHRS and YFSETQ. The CDR3 protein is CASSLFTSGQETQYF. The CDR3 region has the DNA TGCGCCAGCAGCTTGTTCACTAGCGGCCAAGAGACCCAGTACTTC.

The chain employs TRBV18 and TRBJ2-5; 9 bases are shared with TRBD2. This CDR3 is 19 amino acids long. CDR1 and CDR2 from the germline V gene are KGHSH and LQKENI. Unmatched junction bases numbered 19, after V lost 6 bases and J lost 2 bases. The CDR3 region has the DNA TGTGCCAGCTCGCCTCTAGACCCCGGGACTAGCCGTAGACAAGAGACCCAGTACTTC. It specifies CASSPLDPGTSRRQETQYF.

The V gene is TRBV12-3 or TRBV12-4, the J gene TRBJ1-2, with D possibly being TRBD1 (6 bases). Trimming removed 3 bases from V and 8 bases from J, with 10 bases in between. This CDR3 has 12 residues. CDR3 residues: CASSFSGEGYTF. As DNA, the CDR3 is TGTGCCAGCAGTTTTTCAGGGGAAGGCTACACCTTC.

V is TRBV18 and J is TRBJ2-2; no definite D call. V was shortened by 4 bases and J by 0 bases, with 6 bases between the two germline ends. Germline V gene data show CDR1 as KGHSH and CDR2 as LQKENI. The CDR3 length is 14 residues. The CDR3 sequence is CASSLGPNTGELFF. DNA of the CDR3: TGTGCCAGCTCACTCGGACCGAACACCGGGGAGCTGTTTTTT. The whole variable domain, remainder taken from reference TRBV18 and TRBJ2-2, is NAGVMQNPRHLVRRRGQEARLRCSPMKGHSHVYWYRQLPEEGLKFMVYLQKENIIDESGMPKERFSAEFPKEGPSILRIQQVVRGDSAAYFCASSLGPNTGELFFGEGSRLTVL.

The J gene is TRBJ2-5, the V gene TRBV5-4; TRBD2 agrees at 7 bases. CDR1 SGHNT and CDR2 YYREEE come from the germline V gene (reference sequence). Trimming removed 3 bases from V and 5 bases from J; junction bases left unmatched: 19. The CDR3 spans 18 residues. The CDR3 nucleotides are TGTGCCAGCAGCTCCCGGGCCAGCGGGACCCGATGGGGGGAGACCCAGTACTTC. It translates to CASSSRASGTRWGETQYF.

The gene calls are TRBV18 and TRBJ1-1; no definite D call. This CDR3 is built from 13 residues. CDR1 is KGHSH and CDR2 is LQKENI in the germline V gene. V lost 6 bases and J lost 3, with 11 bases in between. CDR3 sequence: CASSEPGYTEAFF. The CDR3 coding sequence is TGTGCCAGCTCGGAACCGGGCTACACTGAAGCTTTCTTT. Filled out from reference TRBV18 and TRBJ1-1, the complete variable domain reads NAGVMQNPRHLVRRRGQEARLRCSPMKGHSHVYWYRQLPEEGLKFMVYLQKENIIDESGMPKERFSAEFPKEGPSILRIQQVVRGDSAAYFCASSEPGYTEAFFGQGTRLTVV.

The V and J genes are TRBV4-2 and TRBJ1-2; 7 nucleotides line up with TRBD1. Germline assignment: CDR1 LGHNA and CDR2 YNFKEQ. There are 15 residues in the CDR3. The trim removed 1 base at V and 4 bases at J, leaving 6 bases unmatched. The CDR3 region is CASSQGQGVAYGYTF. The CDR3 DNA reads as TGTGCCAGCAGCCAAGGCCAGGGGGTGGCCTATGGCTACACCTTC.